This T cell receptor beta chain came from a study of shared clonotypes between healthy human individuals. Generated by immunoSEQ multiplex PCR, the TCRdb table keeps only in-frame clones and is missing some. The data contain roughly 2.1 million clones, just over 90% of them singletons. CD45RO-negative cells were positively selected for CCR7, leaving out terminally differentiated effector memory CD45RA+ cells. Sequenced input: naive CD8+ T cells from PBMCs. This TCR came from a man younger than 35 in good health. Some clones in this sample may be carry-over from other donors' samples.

The CDR3 DNA sequence: TGTGCCAACAGGGTCGGCTACGAGCAGTACTTC. Residues: CANRVGYEQYF. The rearrangement links TRBV27 to TRBJ2-7, with a tentative D call TRBD1 (6 bases). V lost 10 bases, J lost 3 bases, and 10 bases lay in between. CDR3 length: 11 amino acids. The germline V gene has CDR1 MNHEY and CDR2 SMNVEV (reference sequence).